These 6 T cell receptor beta chains originate from one sample sequenced in a study of glioma-infiltrating T cells. Using RNA template, CDR3s of TCR alpha and beta were amplified with iRepertoire arm-PCR. Using its own MiXCR run on the multiplex PCR reads, TCRdb lists one record per CDR3 protein. The sample records around 120,000 distinct CDR3 sequences, approximately 26% being singletons. The sample taken for sequencing was glioma tissue, nonneoplastic brain tissue, or PBMCs (not recorded which). Receptors were obtained from a human donor with low-grade glioma or glioblastoma, undergoing nonglioma brain surgery, or in good health (not recorded which).

J is TRBJ1-2 and V is TRBV19; 7 bases match TRBD1. This CDR3 region has 13 residues. Per germline, CDR1 LNHDA and CDR2 SQIVND (reference sequence). With 7 bases clipped from V and 2 bases from J, the junction kept 4 bases outside the gene matches. In DNA, the CDR3 is TGTGCCAGTAATTCACAGGGGAACTATGGCTACACCTTC. Protein sequence: CASNSQGNYGYTF.

The sample holds a few counts of this clonotype. J is TRBJ2-1 and V is TRBV5-4; D unclear. Looked up from germline, CDR1 is SGHNT and CDR2 is YYREEE (reference sequence). This CDR3 region has 14 residues. Trimming cost V 1 base and J 0 bases, with 5 bases left between them. Here the CDR3 DNA reads TGTGCCAGCAGCTTGCTTTACTCCTACAATGAGCAGTTCTTC. Translated, it gives CASSLLYSYNEQFF.

CDR3 amino acids: CSARRTSAYNEQFF. The CDR3 DNA reads TGCAGTGCTAGAAGGACTAGCGCCTACAATGAGCAGTTCTTC. The chain joins TRBV20-1 to TRBJ2-1; TRBD2 aligns across 9 bases. Germline V CDR1 and CDR2: DFQATT, SNEGSKA (reference sequence). With 2 bases clipped from V and 2 bases from J, the junction kept 1 base outside the gene matches. CDR3 length: 14 amino acids.

This clonotype came up many times. This sequence joins TRBV25-1 and TRBJ2-5, with D perhaps matching TRBD1 or TRBD2 (5 bases each). Germline CDR1 MGHDK, CDR2 SYGVNS. Trimming took off 8 bases at V and 0 bases at J, with 10 bases between the two ends. The CDR3 has 13 residues. CDR3 residues: CASRKGHQETQYF. The CDR3 bases are TGTGCCAGCCGCAAGGGACACCAAGAGACCCAGTACTTC.

Points on this clonotype: A much larger clone differs by one base, so this may be a read error. CDR3 in amino acids: CSAPWGSSEDTQYF. CDR3 DNA: TGCAGTGCCCCCTGGGGTAGCAGTGAAGATACGCAGTATTTT. This chain joins TRBV20-1 and TRBJ2-3; D is unclear. This CDR3 region has 14 residues. Trimming stripped 6 bases from V and 5 bases from J, with 18 bases between. Per germline, CDR1 DFQATT and CDR2 SNEGSKA (reference sequence).

This clonotype was recorded a few times. The rearrangement links TRBV4-1 to TRBJ1-2; tentatively, D is TRBD1 (6 bases). This CDR3 region has 14 residues. Germline V gene sequence: CDR1 MGHRA, CDR2 YSYEKL. With 1 base removed from V and 4 bases from J, the gap between germline ends came to 10 bases. As DNA, the CDR3 is TGCGCCAGCAGCCAAGTTTCAGGGGCCTATGGCTACACCTTC. As protein: CASSQVSGAYGYTF.